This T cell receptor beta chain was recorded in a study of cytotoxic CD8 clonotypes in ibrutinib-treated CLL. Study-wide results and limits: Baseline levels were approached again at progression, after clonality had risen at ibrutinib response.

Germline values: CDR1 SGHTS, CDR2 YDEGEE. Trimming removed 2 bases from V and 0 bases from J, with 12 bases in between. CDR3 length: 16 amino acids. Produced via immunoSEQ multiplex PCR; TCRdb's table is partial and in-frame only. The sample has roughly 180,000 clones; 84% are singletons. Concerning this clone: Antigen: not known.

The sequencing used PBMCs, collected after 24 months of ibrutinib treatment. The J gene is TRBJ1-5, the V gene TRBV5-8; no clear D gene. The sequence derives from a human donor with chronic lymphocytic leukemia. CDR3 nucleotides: TGTGCCAGCAGCTTAGTTGTTCTCTATAGCAATCAGCCCCAGCATTTT. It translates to CASSLVVLYSNQPQHF. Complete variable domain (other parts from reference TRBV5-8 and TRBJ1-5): EAGVTQSPTHLIKTRGQQATLRCSPISGHTSVYWYQQALGLGLQFLLWYDEGEERNRGNFPPRFSGRQFPNYSSELNVNALELEDSALYLCASSLVVLYSNQPQHFGDGTRLSIL.